These 27 T cell receptor beta chains originate from one sample sequenced in a study of blood T cells in healthy people across ages. The second PCR ran roughly 6 to 12 cycles with a sample-barcoded 5' primer and J-beta primers. TCRdb reprocessed the 5' RACE reads with MiXCR, giving one entry per CDR3 protein. The sample has around 800,000 distinct CDR3 sequences; roughly 50% are singletons. Sequencing was done on a sample of blood. Receptors originate from a man older than 75 in good health.

This clonotype appeared a single time. The chain combines TRBV21-1 with TRBJ2-4; whether TRBD2, the table's D call, matches the DNA was not checked. TRBV21-1 represents a pseudogene. This CDR3 comprises 17 residues. CDR3 in amino acids: CASTKGGEGTCKGEQYF. The DNA of the CDR3 is TGTGCCAGCACTAAAGGTGGAGAAGGGACTTGCAAGGGTGAGCAGTACTTC.

This clonotype was observed a few times. This chain links TRBV7-9 with TRBJ2-5, with D perhaps given as TRBD1 or TRBD2 (5 bases each). This CDR3 comprises 14 residues. The V gene's germline CDR1 is SEHNR and CDR2 FQNEAQ (reference sequence). The V and J ends lost 5 bases and 3 bases respectively, with 13 bases between them. The CDR3 coding sequence is TGTGCCAGCAGCCCGGGACGCGCTGAAGAGACCCAGTACTTC. This gives the protein CASSPGRAEETQYF.

V usage is TRBV2 and J usage is TRBJ2-1; D not resolved. The germline V gene has CDR1 SNHLY and CDR2 FYNNEI. Trimming stripped 0 bases from V and 13 bases from J, with 10 bases between. This CDR3 contains 12 residues. The CDR3 sequence: CASSEAHRPQFF. The CDR3 DNA reads as TGTGCCAGCAGTGAAGCGCATCGGCCACAGTTCTTC. Variable domain in full (rest from reference TRBV2 and TRBJ2-1): EPEVTQTPSHQVTQMGQEVILRCVPISNHLYFYWYRQILGQKVEFLVSFYNNEISEKSEIFDDQFSVERPDGSNFTLKIRSTKLEDSAMYFCASSEAHRPQFFGPGTRLTVL.

The rearrangement joins TRBV12-3 or TRBV12-4 to TRBJ2-3; D possibly uses TRBD1 or TRBD2 (5 bases each). The CDR3 runs to 14 residues. The ends were cut back, 3 bases at V and 14 bases at J, with 21 bases in the middle. This CDR3 is CASSFRGTRGYAYF. CDR3 nucleotide sequence: TGTGCCAGCAGTTTTCGGGGCACCCGGGGATACGCGTATTTT.

This sequence joins TRBV12-3 or TRBV12-4 and TRBJ1-4; 12 nucleotides line up with TRBD1. Trimming took 3 bases from V and 6 from J; bases not matched to a gene: 2. This CDR3 spans 15 amino acids. CDR3: CASSLGTGGDEKLFF. For the CDR3, the DNA is TGTGCCAGCAGTTTGGGGACAGGGGGCGATGAAAAACTGTTTTTT.

The gene calls are TRBV28 and TRBJ1-5; 7 nucleotides agree with TRBD1. Looked up from germline, CDR1 is MDHEN and CDR2 is SYDVKM. There are 19 residues in the CDR3. The junction had 19 bases not matched to a gene; V was cut back by 6 bases and J by 2 bases. The CDR3 region is CASSRDSLTQSSGNQPQHF. The CDR3 bases are TGTGCCAGCAGCCGGGACAGCCTAACGCAATCATCGGGCAATCAGCCCCAGCATTTT.

The V call is TRBV6-1, the J call TRBJ1-5; 9 nucleotides line up with TRBD1. Germline assignment: CDR1 MNHNS and CDR2 SASEGT. The CDR3 has 16 residues. The trim removed 3 bases at V and 2 bases at J, leaving 5 bases unmatched. The DNA for the CDR3 is TGTGCCAGCAGTGACGGGACAGGGTCTGGCAATCAGCCCCAGCATTTT. This gives the protein CASSDGTGSGNQPQHF.

This clonotype was seen a handful of times. The V gene is TRBV29-1, the J gene TRBJ2-1, with D tentatively TRBD1 (6 bases). CDR1 and CDR2 (germline): SQVTM, ANQGSEA. The CDR3 is 15 residues long. Trimming took off 5 bases at V and 0 bases at J, with 14 bases between the two ends. The CDR3, as DNA: TGCAGCGTTCAAACCGGGACACGCTCCTACAATGAGCAGTTCTTC. Its protein product is CSVQTGTRSYNEQFF.

The sample holds a few counts of this clonotype. The V gene is TRBV5-1, the J gene TRBJ2-7, with 9 positions matching TRBD1. Germline lookup yields CDR1 SGHRS and CDR2 YFSETQ. Unmatched junction bases numbered 7, after V lost 5 bases and J lost 4 bases. The CDR3 covers 14 residues. The CDR3, as DNA: TGCGCCAGCAGTCGACAGACAGGGGGGTACGAGCAGTACTTC. Translated, it gives CASSRQTGGYEQYF.

The chain couples TRBV5-1 to TRBJ2-7; 15 bases map to TRBD2. CDR1 SGHRS and CDR2 YFSETQ come from the germline V gene. The CDR3 contains 14 residues. The trim removed 4 bases at V and 6 bases at J, leaving 2 bases unmatched. The chain's CDR3 is CASSEGLAGGEQYF. The CDR3, as DNA: TGCGCCAGCAGCGAGGGACTAGCGGGAGGCGAGCAGTACTTC.

The CDR3 sequence: CASSLDQAWYNEQFF. The CDR3 DNA reads as TGCGCCAGCAGCTTGGACCAGGCGTGGTACAATGAGCAGTTCTTC. The chain combines TRBV5-1 with TRBJ2-1; no reliable D call. Between the trimmed V and J ends, which lost 0 bases and 4 bases, there was a span of 11 bases. This CDR3 comprises 15 residues. CDR1 and CDR2 from the germline V gene are SGHRS and YFSETQ.

About this clonotype: The DNA is left out, because the CDR3 cannot be placed on it with certainty; the CDR3 is given as TCRdb lists it. V usage is TRBV29-1 and J usage is TRBJ1-2; the DNA was not compared with TRBD1, the D call given in the table. Per the germline V gene, CDR1 is SQVTM and CDR2 is ANQGSEA. Inclusive of both ends, the CDR3 amounts to 12 amino acids. The CDR3 region is CSALGVSYGCTF.

The rearrangement joins TRBV20-1 to TRBJ2-1; D might be TRBD1 (5 bases). CDR3 size: 15 residues. Trimming took off 5 bases at V and 0 bases at J, with 14 bases between the two ends. Per the germline V gene, CDR1 is DFQATT and CDR2 is SNEGSKA (reference sequence). The CDR3 coding sequence is TGCAGTGCTCTACAGGATCCCCTCTCCTACAATGAGCAGTTCTTC. Protein sequence: CSALQDPLSYNEQFF.

This chain uses TRBV5-1 with TRBJ2-1; 10 bases map to TRBD1. Germline V gene lookup returns CDR1 SGHRS and CDR2 YFSETQ. V shed 4 bases and J 6 bases; nucleotides not matched to a gene: 7. The CDR3 is 15 residues long. The CDR3: CASSMTGGLVNEQFF. CDR3 in DNA: TGCGCCAGCAGCATGACAGGGGGCTTAGTCAATGAGCAGTTCTTC.

The J gene is TRBJ1-2, the V gene TRBV27; 9 bases agree with TRBD1. After removal of 2 bases from V and 2 bases from J, the junction contained 12 bases not matched to a gene. CDR1 MNHEY and CDR2 SMNVEV come from the germline V gene (reference sequence). The CDR3 totals 18 residues. CDR3 coding DNA: TGTGCCAGCAGTTTACCGAGCCCTGGACAGGGGTTAAACTATGGCTACACCTTC. Its protein is CASSLPSPGQGLNYGYTF.

V usage is TRBV7-3 and J usage is TRBJ2-3, with TRBD2 matching 8 bases. From germline, CDR1 is SGHTA and CDR2 FQGTGA. J lost 1 base, V lost 4 bases, and 4 bases had no gene match. This CDR3 is 15 amino acids long. The CDR3 loop is CASSSRGGRTDTQYF. As DNA, the CDR3 is TGTGCCAGCAGCTCCCGGGGGGGTCGCACAGATACGCAGTATTTT.

The rearrangement uses TRBV12-3 or TRBV12-4 and TRBJ2-7, with D uncertain. The CDR3 is 13 residues long. V was cut by 6 bases and J by 2 bases, with 11 bases left in between. Written as DNA, the CDR3 is TGTGCCAGCAGCCCAGCGCCCACCTACGAGCAGTACTTC. The encoded protein is CASSPAPTYEQYF.

The chain uses TRBV25-1 and TRBJ2-5; D may be TRBD1 (6 bases). The length of the CDR3 is 15 residues. V was cut by 3 bases and J by 2 bases, with 13 bases left in between. CDR1 is MGHDK and CDR2 is SYGVNS in the germline V gene. CDR3: CASSDWGQGQETQYF. The CDR3 nucleotides are TGTGCCAGCAGTGACTGGGGGCAGGGGCAAGAGACCCAGTACTTC.

This chain joins TRBV28 and TRBJ2-3; unclear D gene. Looked up from germline, CDR1 is MDHEN and CDR2 is SYDVKM. Trimming left V 7 bases short and J 6 bases short, with 23 bases between. This CDR3 region has 16 residues. Here the CDR3 DNA reads TGTGCCAGCACTCGTTGGGCCCTGGCCCGTCGGGATACGCAGTATTTT. Translating gives CASTRWALARRDTQYF.

The chain uses TRBV6-5 and TRBJ2-2; TRBD1 matches 7 bases. The CDR3 contains 15 residues. Trimming took 6 bases from V and 6 from J; bases not matched to a gene: 10. Per germline, CDR1 MNHEY and CDR2 SVGAGI. This CDR3 is CASSPRQGWSGELFF. In DNA, the CDR3 is TGTGCCAGCAGCCCTCGACAGGGATGGTCCGGGGAGCTGTTTTTT.

The CDR3 here is CSVEVLEGAYEQYF. DNA of the CDR3: TGCAGCGTTGAAGTGTTGGAGGGGGCCTACGAGCAGTACTTC. The chain uses TRBV29-1 and TRBJ2-7; D may be TRBD1 or TRBD2 (6 bases each). V was trimmed by 1 base and J by 2 bases, leaving 12 bases between them. CDR1 and CDR2 (germline): SQVTM, ANQGSEA. CDR3 size: 14 residues.

The chain uses TRBV5-6 and TRBJ1-5; TRBD1 is a possible D gene (5 bases). Per germline, CDR1 SGHDT and CDR2 YYEEEE. Trimming shortened V by 4 bases and J by 6 bases, and 20 bases separated the two germline ends. This CDR3 is 16 amino acids long. CDR3 DNA sequence: TGTGCCAGCAGCCCCGGCTTCGGGGCTGGGGGTCAGCCCCAGCATTTT. It encodes CASSPGFGAGGQPQHF.

The rearrangement joins TRBV5-1 to TRBJ1-4, with a tentative D call TRBD1 (5 bases). Germline CDR1 reads SGHRS; CDR2 reads YFSETQ. V lost 2 bases, J lost 4 bases, and 12 bases lay in between. CDR3 length: 15 amino acids. CDR3 DNA sequence: TGCGCCAGCAGCTTCGGGACCTCGGATAATGAAAAACTGTTTTTT. This gives the protein CASSFGTSDNEKLFF.

The sample holds one count of this clonotype. The rearrangement uses TRBV5-1 and TRBJ1-4; 7 bases agree with TRBD1. This CDR3 comprises 15 residues. Germline CDR1 reads SGHRS; CDR2 reads YFSETQ. Trimming at V came to 1 base and at J to 7 bases, leaving 7 bases not matched to a gene. The CDR3 loop reads CASSLSGQGGEKLFF. CDR3 DNA sequence: TGCGCCAGCAGCTTGTCGGGCCAGGGGGGTGAAAAACTGTTTTTT.

The chain has TRBV5-1 and TRBJ2-3, with a tentative D call TRBD2 (5 bases). Germline V gives CDR1 SGHRS, CDR2 YFSETQ. V lost 2 bases to trimming and J lost 2 bases, with 12 bases between them. The CDR3 has 15 residues. Written as DNA, the CDR3 is TGCGCCAGCAGCTTCGACGGACTTAACACAGATACGCAGTATTTT. This translates into CASSFDGLNTDTQYF.

The chain combines TRBV4-1 with TRBJ2-5; D might be TRBD2 (5 bases). The better agreement between TRBJ2-7 and the DNA end casts doubt on the J call. Germline CDR1 and CDR2: MGHRA and YSYEKL. The CDR3 totals 15 residues. Here the CDR3 reads CASSPTSDGNYEQYF. The CDR3 DNA reads as TGCGCCAGCAGCCCGACGTCGGACGGGAACTACGAGCAGTACTTC.

The chain couples TRBV20-1 to TRBJ2-1, with TRBD2 identical over 12 bases. The assigned J gene may be wrong: the sequence end matches TRBJ2-7 better. This CDR3 contains 17 residues. Germline V gene sequence: CDR1 DFQATT, CDR2 SNEGSKA (reference sequence). CDR3 loop: CSARPLRLAGVGNEQYF. CDR3 coding DNA: TGCAGTGCTAGACCCCTCCGACTAGCGGGAGTGGGGAATGAGCAGTACTTC.